Given below is one T cell receptor (beta chain) in context. Its antigen is currently unknown. These data belong to a study of OX40 agonist ivuxolimab in advanced cancers. The wider study: At around 81% male, the cohort had a mean age of around 56 years, ranging from about 20 to 79. Findings and limits, study-wide: On average, CD8+ T cells had more expanded clones than CD4+. Normalized expansion of T-cell clones was also low for some nonresponders.

CDR1 is SGDLS and CDR2 is YYNGEE in the germline V gene. V gave up 4 bases and J gave up 3 bases, with 12 bases separating them. The CDR3 length is 14 residues. Sequenced by immunoSEQ multiplex PCR; TCRdb stores in-frame clones only, minus some. The data hold approximately 100,000 clones, with about 90% observed a single time. The timepoints at which blood was sampled were baseline, cycle 4 day 1, and cycle 7 day 1. Sequencing was performed on CD4+ or CD8+ T cells sorted from blood, taken in a trial of the OX40 agonist ivuxolimab. J is TRBJ2-3 and V is TRBV9, with a tentative D call TRBD2 (5 bases). This clonotype originated in an adult with an advanced solid tumor such as melanoma, head and neck, liver or kidney cancer. The CDR3 sequence: CASSPRTRTDTQYF. DNA for the CDR3: TGTGCCAGCAGCCCCCGGACTCGAACAGATACGCAGTATTTT.